The rows below give T cell receptor beta chains drawn from one sample of a study of response to subunit inactivated influenza vaccine. MiXCR was run by TCRdb on the RT-PCR reads, yielding one entry per CDR3 protein. The sample yields about 520,000 distinct CDR3 sequences, around 7.7% seen once. Sequencing used PBMCs from blood, obtained less than 25 months after vaccination. These receptors all stem from a man aged 45 to 70 who received an inactivated influenza vaccine. Each CDR3 is given with its conserved first and last residue. D genes are given only for firm matches. The size of a clone is reported for some rows only, either as once, few or many, or as a class for expanded clones.

clone size,D gene,J gene,V gene,CDR3 protein,CDR3 DNA
-,TRBD2,TRBJ2-7,TRBV7-2,CASSVLAGATYEQYF,TGTGCCAGCAGCGTCCTAGCGGGGGCTACATACGAGCAGTACTTC
many,-,TRBJ2-3,TRBV29-1,CSVGPVLSTDTQYF,TGCAGCGTTGGGCCGGTCCTCAGCACAGATACGCAGTATTTT
few,TRBD1,TRBJ1-1,TRBV7-2,CASSLPITQGEAFF,TGTGCCAGCAGCTTACCAATTACACAGGGGGAGGCTTTCTTT
many,-,TRBJ2-4,TRBV20-1,CSASVRGKNIQYF,TGCAGTGCTAGTGTGCGGGGAAAAAACATTCAGTACTTC
-,-,TRBJ2-1,TRBV20-1,CSAHGQSSRSSYNEQFF,TGCAGTGCTCACGGACAGTCTTCTCGAAGCTCCTACAATGAGCAGTTCTTC
few,TRBD1,TRBJ1-6,TRBV4-3,CASSQDRQGLFRSPLHF,TGCGCCAGCAGCCAAGATCGACAGGGGTTATTTAGATCACCCCTCCACTTT
many,-,TRBJ1-1,TRBV4-3,CASSHLGGPEAFF,TGCGCCAGCAGCCACCTTGGCGGCCCTGAAGCTTTCTTT
-,TRBD2,TRBJ2-2,TRBV7-8,CASSLSGGRAGELFF,TGTGCCAGCAGCTTAAGCGGGGGGCGGGCCGGGGAGCTGTTTTTT
many,-,TRBJ2-6,TRBV29-1,CSVELAGSPSSGANVLTF,TGCAGCGTTGAATTGGCCGGCAGCCCGAGCTCTGGGGCCAACGTCCTGACTTTC
-,TRBD2,TRBJ2-7,TRBV9,CASSESGSLGYEQYF,TGTGCCAGCAGCGAGAGCGGGAGTTTAGGCTACGAGCAGTACTTC
-,-,TRBJ2-7,TRBV14,CASSQDRVHEQYF,TGTGCCAGCAGCCAAGACAGGGTCCACGAGCAGTACTTC
many,-,TRBJ1-6,TRBV12-3/TRBV12-4,CASSTGLYNSPLHF,TGTGCCAGCAGTACGGGACTCTATAATTCACCCCTCCACTTT
many,-,TRBJ2-7,TRBV20-1,CSARDVYGNYEQYF,TGCAGTGCTAGAGATGTTTACGGGAACTACGAGCAGTACTTC
-,-,TRBJ2-7,TRBV15,CATERFRGSYEQYF,TGTGCCACCGAAAGGTTTCGTGGCTCCTACGAGCAGTACTTC
few,TRBD1,TRBJ2-4,TRBV6-5,CASSHGQDFLAKNIQYF,TGTGCCAGCAGTCACGGACAGGACTTTCTAGCCAAAAACATTCAGTACTTC
-,-,TRBJ2-1,TRBV12-2,CASHSAGGELAGEGALGRDEQFF,TGTGCAAGTCATTCGGCAGGGGGAGAACTAGCGGGAGAAGGAGCACTGGGACGGGATGAGCAGTTCTTC
many,TRBD1,TRBJ1-2,TRBV9,CASSATGAYGYTF,TGTGCCAGCAGCGCCACAGGGGCGTATGGCTACACCTTC
few,-,TRBJ2-7,TRBV21-1,CASSNGLGTYYEQYF,TGTGCCAGCAGCAATGGGTTAGGGACCTACTACGAGCAGTACTTC
few,-,TRBJ2-3,TRBV28,CASSFKSSTDTQYF,TGTGCCAGCAGTTTCAAATCTAGCACAGATACGCAGTATTTT
many,TRBD1,TRBJ2-1,TRBV24-1,CATSDRRTTGENEQFF,TGTGCCACCAGTGACCGCCGGACGACAGGGGAGAATGAGCAGTTCTTC
many,-,TRBJ2-5,TRBV7-7,CASSLILIRPGKQETQYF,TGTGCTAGCAGCTTAATACTAATCCGCCCAGGGAAACAAGAGACCCAGTACTTC
-,-,TRBJ2-7,TRBV2,CASSPLGTFSYEQYF,TGTGCCAGCAGTCCACTCGGGACTTTCTCCTACGAGCAGTACTTC
-,-,TRBJ1-1,TRBV12-3/TRBV12-4,CASSLARPGGTEAFF,TGTGCCAGCAGTTTAGCGAGGCCGGGGGGCACTGAAGCTTTCTTT
few,-,TRBJ2-1,TRBV7-3,CASSASPSARFANEQFF,TGTGCCAGCAGCGCCTCTCCTAGCGCCCGCTTCGCCAATGAGCAGTTCTTC
many,-,TRBJ2-5,TRBV20-1,CSAQPPGETQYF,TGCAGTGCCCAGCCCCCTGGGGAGACCCAGTACTTC
few,TRBD1,TRBJ2-3,TRBV10-3,CAISRQGDTDTQYF,TGTGCCATCAGTCGACAGGGTGACACAGATACGCAGTATTTT
few,-,TRBJ2-2,TRBV4-1,CASSGGLVFTGELFF,TGCGCCAGCAGCGGTGGGCTAGTTTTCACCGGGGAGCTGTTTTTT
few,TRBD2,TRBJ2-2,TRBV7-8,CASSLATSGGNTGELFF,TGTGCCAGCAGCTTAGCTACTAGCGGGGGTAACACCGGGGAGCTGTTTTTT
-,TRBD1,TRBJ2-7,TRBV4-3,CASSRGLTGDSSYEQYF,TGCGCCAGCAGCCGGGGTTTGACAGGGGATAGCTCCTACGAGCAGTACTTC
many,-,TRBJ2-3,TRBV5-1,CASSLWGQHTDTQYF,TGCGCCAGCAGCTTGTGGGGCCAACACACAGATACGCAGTATTTT
once,TRBD2,TRBJ2-1,TRBV18,CASSPVGGDEQFF,TGTGCCAGCTCACCGGTCGGGGGGGATGAGCAGTTCTTC
few,-,TRBJ2-2,TRBV4-1,CASSQTGQPAAGELFF,TGCGCCAGCAGCCAAACGGGTCAGCCGGCGGCCGGGGAGCTGTTTTTT